This TCR beta chain was retrieved from a study of blood T cell repertoires in COVID-19. Study details: Whether acute or convalescent, the COVID-19 samples came from the United States, Italy and Spain. From T cells, B-cell-depleted T cells, or PBMCs came the material, which was cDNA or gDNA.

Study processing details: Nucleated cell counts were estimated from reference gene primer amplification. Data came from immunoSEQ multiplex PCR; TCRdb stores just in-frame clones and leaves some out. The DNA gave D and trimming, while V, J and clone size come from that table. The sample yields 45,000 to 65,000 clones, about 76% seen once. Germline V gene data show CDR1 as LGHDT and CDR2 as YNNKEL (reference sequence). This CDR3 contains 16 residues. Trimming took 1 base from V and 0 from J, leaving 10 bases between them. The chain links TRBV3-1 (or the pseudogene TRBV3-2) to TRBJ2-1; weak D call: TRBD2 (5 bases). Sequencing input: peripheral blood. The source is a man in his sixties or seventies with active or convalescent COVID-19. Here the CDR3 DNA reads TGTGCCAGCAGCCAAGCCCTGGGGAGCTCCTACAATGAGCAGTTCTTC. Translation gives CASSQALGSSYNEQFF.